This T cell receptor (beta chain) came from a study of relationships among human T cell subsets. Study-level findings and limits: T cell counts were not recorded for a couple of pan T samples. Some CD4+CD8+ double-positive cells may remain after bead sorting. Th1, Th2 and regulatory T cells shared many CDR3 sequences. Regulatory and Th2 subsets had few clones over 100 reads, unlike CD8+ cytotoxic cells.

A word on this clonotype: No antigen is known for it.

Germline values: CDR1 SQVTM, CDR2 ANQGSEA. This CDR3 comprises 15 residues. V dropped 5 bases and J dropped 0 bases, with 14 bases sitting between them. The T cell receptor alpha and beta CDR3 regions were amplified from mRNA by semiquantitative ARM-PCR. In ARM-PCR, communal superprimers followed tagged nested gene-specific primers for exponential amplification. MiXCR, applied by TCRdb to the multiplex PCR reads, yields one record per CDR3 protein. The table includes 5,000 or so distinct CDR3 sequences, approximately 80% detected once. The source of this sequence is a man aged 35-49 years in good health. The chain is built from TRBV29-1 and TRBJ2-1; D is possibly TRBD1 (6 bases). The sample taken for sequencing was total T cells sorted from blood. Written as DNA, the CDR3 is TGCAGCGTTTTACAGGGCCCCAGCTCCTACAATGAGCAGTTCTTC. Translating it yields CSVLQGPSSYNEQFF.